The sequence of this TCR beta chain was determined in a study of cytomegalovirus exposure and HLA in healthy donors. Broader study findings: There were reportedly fewer N-insertions in an Asian-associated ancestry cluster than the approximately 640-donor mean, in a later analysis. The study labeled approximately 150 TCR beta chains cytomegalovirus-associated. Rarity characterized most TCR sequences, yet some public TCRs appeared in many donors.

Concerning this clone: No antigen is known for it.

PCR used 60 Vbeta primers and 13 Jbeta primers. Clones were read by immunoSEQ multiplex PCR, and TCRdb kept only the in-frame ones, dropping some. The table includes over 100,000 clones, around 75% detected once. V lost 5 bases, J lost 2 bases, and 7 bases stayed unmatched. Germline values: CDR1 SGHVS, CDR2 FQNEAQ. This CDR3 comprises 15 residues. The chain is built from TRBV7-8 and TRBJ1-1; 8 bases fit TRBD1. This receptor was taken from a woman aged 25 to 45 in good health and CMV-seronegative. Sequencing input: PBMCs. CDR3 DNA: TGTGCCAGCAGCCCGGGACAGGAGACCAACACTGAAGCTTTCTTT. Translating gives CASSPGQETNTEAFF. The full variable domain, in which reference TRBV7-8 and TRBJ1-1 provide the parts outside the CDR3, is GAGVSQSPRYKVAKRGQDVALRCDPISGHVSLFWYQQALGQGPEFLTYFQNEAQLDKSGLPSDRFFAERPEGSVSTLKIQRTQQEDSAVYLCASSPGQETNTEAFFGQGTRLTVV.